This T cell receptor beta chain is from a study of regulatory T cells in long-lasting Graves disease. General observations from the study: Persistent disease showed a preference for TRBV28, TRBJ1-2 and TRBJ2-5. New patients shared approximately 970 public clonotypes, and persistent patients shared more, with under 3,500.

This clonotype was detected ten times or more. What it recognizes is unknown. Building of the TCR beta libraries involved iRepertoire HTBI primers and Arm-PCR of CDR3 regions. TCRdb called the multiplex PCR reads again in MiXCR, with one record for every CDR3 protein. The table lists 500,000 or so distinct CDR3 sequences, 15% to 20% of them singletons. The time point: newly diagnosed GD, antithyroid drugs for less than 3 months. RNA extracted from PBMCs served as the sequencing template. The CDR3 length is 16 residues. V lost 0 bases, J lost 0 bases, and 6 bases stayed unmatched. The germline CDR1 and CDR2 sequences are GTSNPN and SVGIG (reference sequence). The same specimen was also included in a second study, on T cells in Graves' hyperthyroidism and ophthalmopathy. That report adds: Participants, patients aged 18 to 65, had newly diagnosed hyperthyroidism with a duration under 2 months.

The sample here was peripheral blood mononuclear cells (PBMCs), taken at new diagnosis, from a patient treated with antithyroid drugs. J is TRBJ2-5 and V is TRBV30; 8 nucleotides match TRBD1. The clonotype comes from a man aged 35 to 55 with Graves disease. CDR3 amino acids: CAWSVGQGAYQETQYF. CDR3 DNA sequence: TGTGCCTGGAGTGTAGGACAGGGAGCGTACCAAGAGACCCAGTACTTC.